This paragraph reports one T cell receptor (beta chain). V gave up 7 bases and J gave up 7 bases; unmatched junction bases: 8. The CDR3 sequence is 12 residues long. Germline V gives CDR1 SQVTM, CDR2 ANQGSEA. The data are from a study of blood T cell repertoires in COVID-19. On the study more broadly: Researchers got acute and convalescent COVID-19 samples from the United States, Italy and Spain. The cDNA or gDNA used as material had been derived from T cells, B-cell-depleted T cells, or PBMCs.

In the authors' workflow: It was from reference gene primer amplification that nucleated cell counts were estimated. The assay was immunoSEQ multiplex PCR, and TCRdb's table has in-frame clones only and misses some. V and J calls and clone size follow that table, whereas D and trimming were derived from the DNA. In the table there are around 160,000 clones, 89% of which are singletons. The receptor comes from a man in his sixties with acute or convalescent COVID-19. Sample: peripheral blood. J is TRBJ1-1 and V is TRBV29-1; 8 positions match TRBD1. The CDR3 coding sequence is TGCAGCGCTAGGACAGGGCTAATTGAAGCTTTCTTT. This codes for CSARTGLIEAFF.